The following is a T cell receptor beta chain sequence with its context. This clonotype was recorded at least ten times. Its antigen is currently not known. No much larger clone is present one base from it, and per-base qualities are unavailable. This sample stems from a study of T cells in Graves' hyperthyroidism and ophthalmopathy (dated by TCRdb to the late 2010s). Background on the whole study: Peripheral blood was sampled at the time of initial diagnosis, prior to any treatment. To identify TCR V-J signatures that set the groups apart, the researchers used a discovery cohort of 90 to 100 patients, made up of fewer than 50 with Graves' ophthalmopathy and approximately 57 with stable Graves' hyperthyroidism. The study also compared thyroid tissue and blood T-cell repertoires from about six Graves' hyperthyroidism patients. After sampling, hyperthyroidism patients received methimazole starting at 30 mg daily, and ophthalmopathy patients received high-dose intravenous methylprednisolone. The roughly 94 discovery patients were randomly divided into training and test sets at a 7:3 ratio. Whether ophthalmopathy could be predicted prospectively was tested in an independent validation cohort made up of roughly 19 hyperthyroidism patients plus 17 patients who later progressed to ophthalmopathy. The paper reports TCR Vbeta CDR3 sequencing of approximately 130 peripheral blood samples: around 41 ophthalmopathy, over 70 hyperthyroidism and approximately 17 progressor patients. Summary of the overall study and its limitations: Sample size was not statistically predetermined, and blinding of investigators to group allocation was not performed. A model built on a 13 V-J signature distinguished ophthalmopathy from stable hyperthyroidism, reaching over 85% sensitivity and approximately 83% specificity in cross-validation and 80%/75% in testing. Most expanded thyroid clonotypes (frequency above 0.001) were also detected in blood, a finding suggesting that blood repertoires may reflect thyroid immune responses. In validation, progression to ophthalmopathy was predicted by the model with 55% to 71% sensitivity and roughly 76% specificity, a median of about 6.8 months before onset.

Based on the germline V gene, the CDR1 and CDR2 sequences are MDHEN and SYDVKM. The trim is 7 bases for V and 10 bases for J, with a gap of 17 bases between the germline ends. The CDR3 covers 13 residues, taking in both the cysteine and the phenylalanine. Solely the CDR3 DNA is kept, with 39 bases framed from the first base. Amplification of TCR beta CDR3 regions was carried out from RNA transcripts. The TCR CDR3 was subjected to a first round of RT-PCR using the HTBI primer set and the Qiagen OneStep RT-PCR kit. Libraries were constructed in a second round of multiplex PCR, after which size selection and purification were performed. Libraries were sequenced paired-end with 100 bp reads on an Illumina HiSeq2000. In the paper's pipeline: SOAPnuke was used to process the raw data, throwing out any read that contained adapters or uncalled bases, had a mean Phred below 15, or lacked an exact constant-primer or identifier match. High-quality paired reads were merged using COPE v1.2.5, and each unique nucleotide sequence was defined as a clonotype. MiTCR v1.1 was used to align the clonotypes against IMGT TRBV, TRBD and TRBJ reference segments. Analysis was restricted to V-J combinations with a frequency above 0.0001, which covered 98% to 99.2% of repertoires. A TCS score was defined as the ratio between F50 (clonal expansion) and ExV (chaos), using BLOSUM62-based TCRdist between CDR3 peptides within each V-J. Welch's t-statistics and random forest reduced approximately 520 V-J features to roughly 13, which were used in a naive Bayes classifier (R e1071). TCRdb reprocessed the public reads (quality trimming at Q25 with fastp, clone calling with MiXCR) and kept in-frame beta chains. Each record represents a unique CDR3 protein, reported with the most common genes and DNA among its rows. For this entry, the V and J calls and clone size follow TCRdb and not the study's own pipeline. The sample records about 560,000 distinct CDR3 sequences, about 14% of which are singletons. The ten most abundant clones make up about 15% of the sample.

Stable Graves' hyperthyroidism was defined as the absence of progression to ophthalmopathy over 18 months of follow-up. Hyperthyroidism patients were aged 18 to 65 years and newly diagnosed, with disease duration of less than 2 months. Exclusion was applied to patients with uncontrolled infections, other autoimmune diseases, pregnancy or lactation. Clinical symptoms, serum thyroxine and TRAb, thyroid ultrasound, and orbital computed tomography formed the basis for the diagnoses. Ficoll-Paque density gradient centrifugation was used to isolate PBMCs from around 10 ml of fresh peripheral blood. Total RNA was extracted using Trizol reagent, and RNA quality was assessed on an Agilent 2100 Bioanalyzer.

The rearrangement joined TRBV28 to TRBJ2-1; TRBD2 is possibly the D segment (6 matching bases). Sequenced: blood. The receptor was isolated from a woman aged 40 to 55 with Graves' hyperthyroidism. The nucleotides are TGTGCCAGCATCCCATCACAGGCGGGAGAGCAGTTCTTC. This is translated as CASIPSQAGEQFF.